This T cell receptor beta chain was recorded in a study of CD8 T cells in Susac syndrome. Germline CDR1 MGHRA, CDR2 YSYEKL. This CDR3 is built from 17 residues. The ends were cut back, 1 base at V and 2 bases at J, with 14 bases in the middle. In regard to this clonotype: Antigen: not known.

General observations from the study: In total CD8+ repertoires, more than 15 Susac-specific public clones were found, and roughly 5 in CD8+ TEMRA repertoires.

Random hexamers were used to reverse transcribe an amount of roughly 0.45 to 1 ug RNA. TCRdb ran MiXCR on the immunoSEQ multiplex PCR reads and lists one entry per CDR3 protein. The repertoire holds around 100,000 distinct CDR3 sequences, with 95% as singletons. The receptor's source is a human donor with Susac syndrome. The sample taken for sequencing was CD8+ T cells from PBMCs. The V gene is TRBV4-1, the J gene TRBJ2-2; the D gene is possibly TRBD2 (6 bases). The CDR3 is CASSQAFRRDNTGELFF. DNA of the CDR3: TGCGCCAGCAGCCAAGCTTTTAGGAGGGATAACACCGGGGAGCTGTTTTTT.